Sequencing of this TCR beta chain was carried out in a study of radiotherapy plus CTLA-4 blockade in lung cancer. Only in-frame clones appear in the TCRdb table, and some are missing; sequencing was by immunoSEQ multiplex PCR. The repertoire holds about 97,000 clones, with roughly 74% as singletons. This clone occurred once. Sequencing used peripheral blood, obtained from a patient treated with radiotherapy plus ipilimumab. This receptor was taken from a human donor with non-small cell lung cancer who had a partial response to radiotherapy plus ipilimumab. Some clones in this sample may be carry-over from other donors' samples.

The CDR3 here is CASSFSGTERAYTF. The CDR3 nucleotides are TGTGCCAGCAGCTTCTCCGGGACAGAGAGGGCATACACCTTC. The chain links TRBV13 to TRBJ1-2; TRBD1 matches at 7 bases. Germline loops: CDR1 PRHDT, CDR2 FYEKMQ (reference sequence). CDR3 length equals 14 residues. Trimming took 3 bases from V and 11 from J; bases not matched to a gene: 12.